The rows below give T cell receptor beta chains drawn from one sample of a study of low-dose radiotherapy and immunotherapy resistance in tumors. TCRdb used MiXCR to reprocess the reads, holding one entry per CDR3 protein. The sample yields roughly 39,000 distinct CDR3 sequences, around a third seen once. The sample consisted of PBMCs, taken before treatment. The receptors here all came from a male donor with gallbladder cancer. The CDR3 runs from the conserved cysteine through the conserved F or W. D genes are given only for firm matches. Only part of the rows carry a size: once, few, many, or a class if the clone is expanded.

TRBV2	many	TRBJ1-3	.	TGTGCCAGCCGGGAAAACACCATATATTTT	CASRENTIYF
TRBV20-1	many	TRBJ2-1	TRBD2	TGCAGTGCCCAACTAGCGGGGGCACCCAATGAGCAGTTCTTC	CSAQLAGAPNEQFF
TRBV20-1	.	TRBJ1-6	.	TGCAGTGCTAGCGACCAGCCGGGTTCGTCCCTCCACTTT	CSASDQPGSSLHF
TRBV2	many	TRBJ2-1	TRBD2	TGTGCCAGCACTAGCGGGAGGGCCCTCTACAATGAGCAGTTCTTC	CASTSGRALYNEQFF
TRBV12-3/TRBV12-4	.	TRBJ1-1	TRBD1	TGTGCCAGCAAACTCGGACAGGCAGAAGCTTTCTTT	CASKLGQAEAFF
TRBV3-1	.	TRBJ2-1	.	TGTGCCAGCAGCCCCAGAATCCGGGACATGGGGGCTCATGAGCAGTTCTTC	CASSPRIRDMGAHEQFF
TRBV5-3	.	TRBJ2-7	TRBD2	TGTGCCAGCAGCTTAGGCGGGGGGGCCGGATCCTACAACGAGCAGTACTTC	CASSLGGGAGSYNEQYF
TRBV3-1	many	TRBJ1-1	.	TGTGCCAGCAGCCCTCTCGGAGGCACTGAAGCTTTCTTT	CASSPLGGTEAFF
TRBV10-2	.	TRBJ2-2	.	TGCGCCAGCAGTAGCAGGGAGGTCACCGGGGAGCTGTTTTTT	CASSSREVTGELFF
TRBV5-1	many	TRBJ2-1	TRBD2	TGCGCCAGCAGCTCGTCCGGGACTAGCTTCCATGAGCAGTTCTTC	CASSSSGTSFHEQFF
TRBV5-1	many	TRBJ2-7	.	TGCGCCAGCAGCTTGTGGGCAGCATACGAGCAGTACTTC	CASSLWAAYEQYF
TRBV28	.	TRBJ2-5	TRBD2	TGTGCCAGCATCCCCATCAAGGGGACTAGCGGGAGGGGGGAGACCCAGTACTTC	CASIPIKGTSGRGETQYF
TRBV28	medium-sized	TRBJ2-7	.	TGTGCCAGCAGCCAGGGAAACTACGAGCAGTACTTC	CASSQGNYEQYF
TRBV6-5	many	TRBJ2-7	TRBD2	TGTGCCACCAGGAGAATGGCTAGCGGGGGGCCCTCGGTACGAGAGCAGTACTTC	CATRRMASGGPSVREQYF
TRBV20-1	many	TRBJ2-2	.	TGCAGTGCGAAGGACACCGCGAACACCGGGGAGCTGTTTTTT	CSAKDTANTGELFF